A selection of T cell receptor beta chains follows, all from one sample in a study of cytomegalovirus exposure and HLA in healthy donors. The repertoire was sequenced with immunoSEQ multiplex PCR; TCRdb's copy has only in-frame clones and lacks some. In total, the table holds around 100,000 clones. The sequenced material came from PBMCs. Receptors were obtained from a man between 40 and 49 years old in good health and CMV-seronegative. CDR3s include the opening cysteine and the closing phenylalanine or tryptophan. Each record gives: J gene, V gene, D gene, CDR3 protein, CDR3 DNA. A D gene is named only where the DNA matches it firmly.

>TRBJ2-7|TRBV5-1|TRBD2
CASSLRLAGDEQYF
TGCGCCAGCAGCCTCCGACTAGCGGGAGACGAGCAGTACTTC
>TRBJ2-4|TRBV2|-
CASSEGAIQYF
TGTGCCAGCAGTGAAGGGGCTATTCAGTACTTC
>TRBJ1-2|TRBV10-3|TRBD1
CAISDGTGGNGYTF
TGTGCCATCAGTGACGGGACAGGGGGGAATGGCTACACCTTC
>TRBJ1-2|TRBV18|TRBD1
CASSPGTATNGYTF
TGTGCCAGCTCACCCGGGACAGCGACCAATGGCTACACCTTC
>TRBJ2-7|TRBV7-9|-
CASSLIGARAYEQYF
TGTGCCAGCAGCTTAATCGGAGCCAGAGCCTACGAGCAGTACTTC
>TRBJ1-2|TRBV6-5|-
CASSYGGGYGYTF
TGTGCCAGCAGTTACGGGGGCGGCTATGGCTACACCTTC
>TRBJ1-3|TRBV7-2|-
CASSQEWFGNTIYF
TGTGCCAGCAGCCAGGAATGGTTTGGAAACACCATATATTTT
>TRBJ2-2|TRBV5-4|-
CASSLGRVNTGELFF
TGTGCCAGCAGCTTGGGCAGGGTGAACACCGGGGAGCTGTTTTTT
>TRBJ2-6|TRBV9|-
CASSRAGAISGANVLTF
TGTGCCAGCAGCAGGGCAGGGGCAATCTCTGGGGCCAACGTCCTGACTTTC
>TRBJ2-5|TRBV6-1|-
CASKSGPETQYF
TGTGCCAGCAAATCAGGGCCAGAGACCCAGTACTTC
>TRBJ2-7|TRBV27|-
CASSPLQIAGSEQYF
TGTGCCAGCAGCCCTCTCCAGATCGCAGGGTCCGAGCAGTACTTC
>TRBJ2-5|TRBV7-9|-
CASSLAGETQYF
TGTGCCAGCAGCTTAGCCGGGGAGACCCAGTACTTC
>TRBJ1-5|TRBV27|-
CASSSNTATLSGNQPQHF
TGTGCCAGCAGTTCCAATACCGCGACTCTCTCGGGAAATCAGCCCCAGCATTTT
>TRBJ1-5|TRBV7-2|-
CASSLFGQTSNQPQHF
TGTGCCAGCAGCTTATTTGGGCAGACTAGCAATCAGCCCCAGCATTTT
>TRBJ1-5|TRBV30|TRBD1
CAWERQGQQPQHF
TGTGCCTGGGAGCGACAGGGACAACAGCCCCAGCATTTT
>TRBJ2-7|TRBV11-2|-
CASSFGTYYEQYF
TGTGCCAGCAGCTTTGGGACTTACTACGAGCAGTACTTC
>TRBJ1-1|TRBV18|-
CASSPSSDRGGFF
TGTGCCAGCTCACCCTCGTCTGACCGCGGAGGTTTCTTT
>TRBJ1-4|TRBV30|-
CAWSSQGYNEKLFF
TGTGCCTGGAGTAGCCAGGGTTATAATGAAAAACTGTTTTTT
>TRBJ1-6|TRBV6-1|-
CASTPSGTGSSPLHF
TGTGCCAGCACTCCCTCGGGAACAGGGAGTTCACCCCTCCACTTT
>TRBJ2-7|TRBV6-5|TRBD1
CASREQGVKRQVQYF
TGTGCCAGCCGAGAGCAGGGGGTTAAACGACAAGTGCAGTACTTC
>TRBJ2-5|TRBV5-1|TRBD2
CASSLEAGGQETQYF
TGCGCCAGCAGCTTGGAAGCGGGGGGGCAAGAGACCCAGTACTTC
>TRBJ2-3|TRBV2|-
CASSAGFSTDTQYF
TGTGCCAGCAGTGCCGGGTTTAGCACAGATACGCAGTATTTT
>TRBJ2-3|TRBV5-3|-
CASSEPPRTSDTQYF
TGTGCCAGCTCCGAGCCGCCCCGTACGTCAGATACGCAGTATTTT
>TRBJ1-6|TRBV5-1|TRBD1
CASSLGQGATSPLHF
TGCGCCAGCAGCTTGGGACAGGGGGCAACGTCACCCCTCCACTTT
>TRBJ2-2|TRBV30|TRBD1
CAWTGQANTGELFF
TGTGCCTGGACGGGACAGGCGAACACCGGGGAGCTGTTTTTT
>TRBJ1-6|TRBV30|TRBD1
CAGTWTGLNSPLHF
TGTGCCGGGACATGGACAGGGCTAAATTCACCCCTCCACTTT
>TRBJ2-2|TRBV7-9|TRBD1
CASSQPTHRGRRTGELFF
TGTGCCAGCAGCCAACCGACCCACAGGGGGCGCCGGACCGGGGAGCTGTTTTTT
>TRBJ2-1|TRBV5-6|TRBD1
CASSFTGTGNEQFF
TGTGCCAGCAGCTTTACCGGGACAGGCAATGAGCAGTTCTTC
>TRBJ2-7|TRBV28|TRBD2
CASSFAGVDSNEQYF
TGTGCCAGCAGTTTTGCGGGAGTGGATAGCAACGAGCAGTACTTC
>TRBJ1-5|TRBV19|TRBD1
CASSSQGAGQPQHF
TGTGCCAGTAGTAGTCAGGGGGCGGGTCAGCCCCAGCATTTT
>TRBJ2-7|TRBV27|TRBD2
CASSLRWDYSYEQYF
TGTGCCAGCAGTTTAAGGTGGGACTATTCCTACGAGCAGTACTTC
>TRBJ2-7|TRBV28|-
CASKWQGGTYEQYF
TGTGCCAGCAAGTGGCAGGGGGGAACCTACGAGCAGTACTTC